Each of the 27 T cell receptor beta chains below was sequenced from the same sample in a study of blood T cell repertoires in COVID-19. TCRdb's copy holds only in-frame clones and misses some; the assay was immunoSEQ multiplex PCR. Among a few hundred thousand clones listed, around 90% were seen once. Sequencing was carried out using peripheral blood. The receptors shown here come from a man in his fifties or sixties with acute or convalescent COVID-19.

The V and J genes are TRBV7-3 and TRBJ2-5; 7 bases agree with TRBD1. Germline V gene lookup returns CDR1 SGHTA and CDR2 FQGTGA. The length of the CDR3 is 13 residues. Trimming cost V 3 bases and J 5 bases; bases outside gene matches: 3. The CDR3 nucleotides read TGTGCCAGCAGCTTGAGGGGGCGGGAGACCCAGTACTTC. The encoded protein is CASSLRGRETQYF.

This clone was seen only a few times. The sample has other DNA sequences that encode this CDR3 too. V usage is TRBV19 and J usage is TRBJ2-1; TRBD1 agrees at 7 bases. The CDR3 runs to 15 residues. V trimming: 4 bases; J trimming: 3 bases; junction bases outside the gene matches: 6. Germline V gives CDR1 LNHDA, CDR2 SQIVND (reference sequence). CDR3 nucleotides: TGTGCCAGTAGTACTCGACAGGGTAGCTACAATGAGCAGTTCTTC. Translating gives CASSTRQGSYNEQFF.

The rearrangement joins TRBV3-1 (or the pseudogene TRBV3-2) to TRBJ2-7, with 9 nucleotides matching TRBD1. Germline V gene data show CDR1 as LGHDT and CDR2 as YNNKEL (reference sequence). J lost 2 bases, V lost 0 bases, and 2 bases had no gene match. This CDR3 is built from 15 residues. The CDR3 nucleotides are TGTGCCAGCAGCCAAGATCGACAGGGGGCCTACGAGCAGTACTTC. This encodes CASSQDRQGAYEQYF.

This chain links TRBV29-1 with TRBJ2-1, with D unresolved. Trimming stripped 5 bases from V and 0 bases from J, with 17 bases between. The V gene's germline CDR1 is SQVTM and CDR2 ANQGSEA. The CDR3 runs 16 residues. The CDR3 nucleotides read TGCAGCGTTCCTGCTTTGCGGCTTAGCTCCTACAATGAGCAGTTCTTC. Translation: CSVPALRLSSYNEQFF.

This rearrangement joins TRBV7-9 to TRBJ2-5; weak D call: TRBD2 (6 bases). This CDR3 spans 13 amino acids. CDR1 and CDR2 (germline): SEHNR, FQNEAQ (reference sequence). V lost 3 bases, J lost 8 bases, and 13 bases lay in between. The CDR3 here is CASSFLGGFTQYF. CDR3 sequence (DNA): TGTGCCAGCAGCTTTTTGGGGGGATTTACCCAGTACTTC.

The CDR3 DNA follows: TGCGCCAGCAGCTTGGAGGGCGCCAGGGGTGGTGAAGCTTTCTTT. Protein: CASSLEGARGGEAFF. The chain recombines TRBV5-1 with TRBJ1-1; D perhaps matches TRBD1 (6 bases). This CDR3 comprises 15 residues. Germline-derived CDR1 and CDR2 are SGHRS and YFSETQ. The V end lost 0 bases, the J end lost 7 bases, and 16 bases lay between the germline ends.

The chain is built from TRBV19 and TRBJ1-5; 11 nucleotides line up with TRBD1. The germline gives CDR1 LNHDA, CDR2 SQIVND (reference sequence). J was trimmed by 5 bases and V by 2 bases; bases with no gene match: 8. The CDR3 is 17 residues long. CDR3 amino acids: CASSIRTGGLVDQPQHF. The CDR3 nucleotides read TGTGCCAGTAGTATACGGACAGGGGGCCTGGTGGATCAGCCCCAGCATTTT.

The gene calls are TRBV15 and TRBJ1-2; perhaps TRBD1 as D (5 bases). The CDR3 has 15 residues. Looked up from germline, CDR1 is LNHNV and CDR2 is YYDKDF (reference sequence). Trimming removed 1 base at V and 1 base at J, with 10 bases between. Here the CDR3 DNA reads TGTGCCACCAGCAGAGGGGGAGGGGATAACTATGGCTACACCTTC. It codes for CATSRGGGDNYGYTF. Variable domain in full (rest from reference TRBV15 and TRBJ1-2): DAMVIQNPRYQVTQFGKPVTLSCSQTLNHNVMYWYQQKSSQAPKLLFHYYDKDFNNEADTPDNFQSRRPNTSFCFLDIRSPGLGDTAMYLCATSRGGGDNYGYTFGSGTRLTVV.

This chain connects TRBV7-9 to TRBJ2-4, with D maybe TRBD2 (7 bases). Germline V gives CDR1 SEHNR, CDR2 FQNEAQ (reference sequence). The CDR3 extends over 17 amino acids. Between the trimmed V and J ends, which lost 5 bases and 0 bases, there was a span of 17 bases. CDR3 sequence (DNA): TGTGCCAGCAGCCACCCAACGGGGGGCCCAGCCAAAAACATTCAGTACTTC. Protein: CASSHPTGGPAKNIQYF.

The chain combines TRBV4-3 with TRBJ1-2; D unresolved. The CDR3 covers 14 residues. Trimming pared 1 base from V and 8 bases from J, leaving 14 bases between. The V gene's germline CDR1 is LGHNA and CDR2 YSLEER. The CDR3 is CASSQGDGGQGYTF. CDR3 in DNA: TGCGCCAGCAGCCAAGGGGATGGCGGGCAAGGCTACACCTTC.

The chain combines TRBV25-1 with TRBJ2-7; 11 bases are shared with TRBD1. CDR3 length equals 13 residues. V was clipped by 7 bases and J by 6 bases; unmatched bases: 5. From germline, CDR1 is MGHDK and CDR2 SYGVNS. CDR3 nucleotides: TGTGCCAGCAAAAGGACAGGGGGCAGCGAGCAGTACTTC. Encoded protein: CASKRTGGSEQYF.

The chain employs TRBV7-9 and TRBJ2-5, with TRBD1 matching 7 bases. Germline CDR1 reads SEHNR; CDR2 reads FQNEAQ (reference sequence). With V trimmed by 5 bases and J by 7 bases, 13 bases remained unmatched. This CDR3 region has 15 residues. The chain's CDR3 is CASSPTGPRPGTQYF. The CDR3 nucleotides are TGTGCCAGCAGCCCGACAGGGCCCCGCCCGGGGACCCAGTACTTC.

The chain employs TRBV11-3 and TRBJ2-1; 13 bases agree with TRBD2. The CDR3 runs to 14 residues. The germline gives CDR1 SGHNT, CDR2 YENEEA. V dropped 3 bases and J dropped 13; count of bases not matched to a gene: 6. The CDR3 is CASSLGTSGGAQFF. In DNA form, the CDR3 reads TGTGCCAGCAGCTTGGGAACTAGCGGGGGGGCCCAGTTCTTC.

The CDR3 region is CASSYGGGAKNEQFF. CDR3 sequence (DNA): TGTGCCAGCAGTTATGGCGGGGGGGCCAAGAATGAGCAGTTCTTC. The chain combines TRBV6-2 or TRBV6-3 with TRBJ2-1; 9 bases match TRBD2. Losses at the gene ends were 3 bases for V and 7 bases for J; bases not matched to a gene: 7. Per the germline V gene, CDR1 is MNHEY and CDR2 is SVGEGT. The CDR3 loop spans 15 amino acids.

In this sample, this clone turned up a few times. The V call is TRBV9, the J call TRBJ2-1, with 8 bases matching TRBD2. This CDR3 spans 13 amino acids. With 2 bases clipped from V and 8 bases from J, the junction kept 3 bases outside the gene matches. The germline gives CDR1 SGDLS, CDR2 YYNGEE. The CDR3 coding sequence is TGTGCCAGCAGCGTGACTAGCGTGGATGAGCAGTTCTTC. Translated, it gives CASSVTSVDEQFF.

This clone was detected a few times. The V and J genes are TRBV24-1 and TRBJ2-3; 8 bases are shared with TRBD1. The V and J ends lost 5 bases and 3 bases, in that order; junction bases with no gene match: 6. The CDR3 spans 15 residues. Germline assignment: CDR1 KGHDR and CDR2 SFDVKD. The CDR3 protein is CATSGQGRSTDTQYF. The CDR3 nucleotides are TGTGCCACCAGTGGACAGGGGAGGAGTACAGATACGCAGTATTTT.

This chain connects TRBV27 to TRBJ1-2; possibly TRBD1 for D (5 bases). Germline V gives CDR1 MNHEY, CDR2 SMNVEV (reference sequence). V was cut by 6 bases and J by 4 bases, with 12 bases left in between. This CDR3 comprises 13 residues. The CDR3 bases are TGTGCCAGCAGCCCCCAGCAGGGCTATGGCTACACCTTC. This gives the protein CASSPQQGYGYTF.

Here the CDR3 DNA reads TGCGCCAGCAGCCAAGCCGGGACTGATAGGAGAAACACCATATATTTT. Translating it yields CASSQAGTDRRNTIYF. J is TRBJ1-3 and V is TRBV4-1, with D tentatively TRBD1 (5 bases). The CDR3 loop spans 16 amino acids. Germline V lookup: CDR1 MGHRA, CDR2 YSYEKL. Trimming removed 1 base at V and 5 bases at J, with 15 bases between.

The chain uses TRBV6-1 and TRBJ2-1, with TRBD2 identical over 9 bases. CDR1 is MNHNS, CDR2 SASEGT, per germline. The CDR3 contains 18 residues. The V segment lost 3 bases and the J segment 3 bases; nucleotides outside the gene matches: 12. The DNA of the CDR3 is TGTGCCAGCAGTGAGCGGGTTAGCGGGGGCACGCTCTACAATGAGCAGTTCTTC. Protein product: CASSERVSGGTLYNEQFF.

This rearrangement joins TRBV4-2 to TRBJ1-4; 12 bases align to TRBD1. V dropped 0 bases and J dropped 8; count of bases not matched to a gene: 10. The length of the CDR3 is 18 residues. CDR1 and CDR2 from the germline V gene are LGHNA and YNFKEQ. This CDR3 reads CASSQELGTGGAREKLFF. The CDR3 DNA reads as TGTGCCAGCAGCCAAGAGTTGGGGACAGGGGGCGCAAGGGAAAAACTGTTTTTT.

The chain links TRBV5-6 to TRBJ2-7; TRBD1 matches 8 bases. CDR1 SGHDT and CDR2 YYEEEE come from the germline V gene. CDR3 length: 17 residues. Losses at the gene ends were 0 bases for V and 1 base for J; bases not matched to a gene: 9. The CDR3 here is CASSLVGQGYRSYEQYF. In nucleotides, the CDR3 is TGTGCCAGCAGCTTGGTTGGACAGGGCTATCGGTCCTACGAGCAGTACTTC.

This sequence joins TRBV4-1 and TRBJ2-7; 9 nucleotides align to TRBD1. Germline CDR1 reads MGHRA; CDR2 reads YSYEKL. The length of the CDR3 is 15 residues. The J segment lost 0 bases and the V segment lost 4 bases, leaving 4 bases of the junction unmatched. The CDR3 protein is CASSPTGGSSYEQYF. The CDR3 region has the DNA TGCGCCAGCAGCCCGACAGGGGGGAGCTCCTACGAGCAGTACTTC.

This clone came up a few times. The chain uses TRBV5-1 and TRBJ2-1; 9 bases align to TRBD1. This CDR3 is 15 amino acids long. The germline gives CDR1 SGHRS, CDR2 YFSETQ. Trimming at V came to 0 bases and at J to 5 bases, leaving 3 bases not matched to a gene. The CDR3, as DNA: TGCGCCAGCAGCTTGGAACAGGGGGCCGACAATGAGCAGTTCTTC. This codes for CASSLEQGADNEQFF.

The chain is built from TRBV5-4 and TRBJ2-7; 10 nucleotides match TRBD2. The CDR3 extends over 16 amino acids. After removal of 3 bases from V and 1 base from J, the junction contained 7 bases not matched to a gene. Germline CDR1 is SGHNT and CDR2 is YYREEE (reference sequence). The CDR3 sequence: CASSSLLAGASYEQYF. CDR3 nucleotide sequence: TGTGCCAGCAGCTCGCTTCTAGCGGGGGCATCCTACGAGCAGTACTTC.

Only one count was recorded for this clone. The chain couples TRBV28 to TRBJ1-3; 8 bases match TRBD1. The V and J ends lost 4 bases and 0 bases, in that order; junction bases with no gene match: 5. The germline gives CDR1 MDHEN, CDR2 SYDVKM. The CDR3 is 16 residues long. The DNA for the CDR3 is TGTGCCAGCAGTTCACCCACAGGGGGCTCTGGAAACACCATATATTTT. Its translation: CASSSPTGGSGNTIYF.

The rearrangement joins TRBV5-1 to TRBJ2-1; D possibly corresponds to TRBD1 (5 bases). The ends were cut back, 0 bases at V and 3 bases at J, with 10 bases in the middle. The germline CDR1 and CDR2 sequences are SGHRS and YFSETQ. The CDR3 runs 15 residues. The chain's CDR3 is CASSLAEGVYNEQFF. CDR3 bases: TGCGCCAGCAGCTTGGCCGAAGGGGTCTACAATGAGCAGTTCTTC. Full variable domain (rest looked up from reference TRBV5-1 and TRBJ2-1): KAGVTQTPRYLIKTRGQQVTLSCSPISGHRSVSWYQQTPGQGLQFLFEYFSETQRNKGNFPGRFSGRQFSNSRSEMNVSTLELGDSALYLCASSLAEGVYNEQFFGPGTRLTVL.

The genes are TRBV12-2 and TRBJ1-5. TRBV12-2 is an annotated pseudogene. The CDR3 length is 12 residues. The CDR3 loop is CASRFLNQPQHF. DNA for the CDR3: TGTGCAAGTCGCTTCCTCAATCAGCCCCAGCATTTT.